This T cell receptor (beta chain) comes out of a study of cytomegalovirus exposure and HLA in healthy donors. TCRdb keeps only in-frame clones here, not all; method: immunoSEQ multiplex PCR. The sample includes 30,000 to 40,000 clones, over 85% seen only once; the top ten take 3.3%. This CDR3 contains 14 residues. The germline gives CDR1 SGDLS, CDR2 YYNGEE. The germline V and J ends were trimmed by 0 bases and 0 bases, with 6 bases remaining between them. The source of this sequence is a man aged 18 to 29 in good health and CMV-seronegative. The material sequenced was PBMCs. V is TRBV9 and J is TRBJ2-5; D remains unclear. The CDR3 bases are TGTGCCAGCAGCGTAGCGGGTTACCAAGAGACCCAGTACTTC. This sequence encodes CASSVAGYQETQYF.